This T cell receptor (beta chain) was captured by sequencing in a study of CD8 T cells in Susac syndrome. An input of roughly 0.5 to 1 ug of RNA was subjected to reverse transcription using random hexamers. Amplification of the TCR beta CDR3 was carried out by immunoSEQ multiplex PCR, which spanned a total of 54 Vbeta and 13 Jbeta segments. TCRdb fed the immunoSEQ multiplex PCR reads into MiXCR, producing one record per CDR3 protein. This table holds 200,000 to 250,000 distinct CDR3 sequences, around 93% found once. Germline CDR1 is DFQATT and CDR2 is SNEGSKA (reference sequence). The V and J ends lost 5 bases and 2 bases respectively, with 6 bases between them. CDR3 length: 11 amino acids. This clonotype was picked up one time. The antigen is undetermined. Study findings and constraints: The number of individuals included in the study's TCR sequencing and HLA analysis was acknowledged as relatively small.

The sample was CD4+ T cells from PBMCs. The V gene is TRBV20-1, the J gene TRBJ1-2, with D possibly being TRBD1 (5 bases). This receptor was taken from a human donor with multiple sclerosis. In DNA form, the CDR3 reads TGCAGTGCTGAGGGGAACTATGGCTACACCTTC. The encoded protein is CSAEGNYGYTF.